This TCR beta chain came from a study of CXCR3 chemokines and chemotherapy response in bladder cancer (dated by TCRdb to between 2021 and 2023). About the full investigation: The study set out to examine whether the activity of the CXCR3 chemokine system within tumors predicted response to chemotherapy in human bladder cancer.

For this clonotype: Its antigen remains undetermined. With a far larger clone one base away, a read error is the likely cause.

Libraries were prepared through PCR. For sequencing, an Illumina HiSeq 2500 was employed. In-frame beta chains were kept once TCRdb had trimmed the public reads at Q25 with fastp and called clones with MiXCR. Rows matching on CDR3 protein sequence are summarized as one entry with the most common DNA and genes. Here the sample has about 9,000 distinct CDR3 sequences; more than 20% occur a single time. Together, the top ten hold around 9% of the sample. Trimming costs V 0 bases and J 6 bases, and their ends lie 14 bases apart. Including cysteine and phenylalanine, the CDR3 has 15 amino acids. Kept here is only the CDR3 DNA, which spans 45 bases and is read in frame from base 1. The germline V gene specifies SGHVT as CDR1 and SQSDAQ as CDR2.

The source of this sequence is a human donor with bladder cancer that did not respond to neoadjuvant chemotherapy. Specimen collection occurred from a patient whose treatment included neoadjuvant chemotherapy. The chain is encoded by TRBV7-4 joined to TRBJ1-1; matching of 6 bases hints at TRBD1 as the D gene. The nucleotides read TGTGCCAGCAGCTTAGCCCCGTCCCCAGGGGCTGAAGCTTTCTTT. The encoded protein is CASSLAPSPGAEAFF.